Listed here are 27 T cell receptor beta chains from one sample, sequenced in a study of multiple sclerosis patients with progressive multifocal leukoencephalopathy. Method: immunoSEQ multiplex PCR; TCRdb's copy keeps in-frame clones and lacks some. The table has about 30,000 clones, 75% to 90% seen once; the top ten hold around 12%. Time point denoted: time of PML onset. This specimen consisted of PBMCs, obtained from a patient treated with natalizumab. Receptors originate from a woman in her twenties or thirties with progressive multifocal leukoencephalopathy.

The J gene is TRBJ2-2, the V gene TRBV5-8, with 9 nucleotides matching TRBD1. Per the germline V gene, CDR1 is SGHTS and CDR2 is YDEGEE. J was trimmed by 4 bases and V by 5 bases; bases with no gene match: 3. The CDR3 has 14 amino acids. The CDR3 protein is CASRRDRATGELFF. Here the CDR3 DNA reads TGTGCCAGCAGGCGGGACAGGGCCACCGGGGAGCTGTTTTTT.

CDR3 sequence (DNA): TGTGCCAGCAGTGTAGGGGGTGGTTCACCCCTCCACTTT. Protein product: CASSVGGGSPLHF. The chain joins TRBV2 to TRBJ1-6; a possible D gene is TRBD1 (6 bases). With 4 bases removed from V and 9 bases from J, the gap between germline ends came to 10 bases. This CDR3 contains 13 residues. Germline V gives CDR1 SNHLY, CDR2 FYNNEI.

The chain employs TRBV6-5 and TRBJ2-1, with unresolved D. V dropped 4 bases and J dropped 5 bases, with 15 bases sitting between them. The CDR3 has 15 residues. Germline-derived CDR1 and CDR2 are MNHEY and SVGAGI. CDR3 residues: CASSSGVTTHNEQFF. The CDR3 DNA follows: TGTGCCAGCAGTTCTGGGGTCACTACCCACAATGAGCAGTTCTTC.

This chain connects TRBV6-5 to TRBJ2-7; D unclear. Germline V gene data show CDR1 as MNHEY and CDR2 as SVGAGI. V lost 5 bases to trimming and J lost 4 bases, with 9 bases between them. The CDR3 is made up of 12 amino acids. The CDR3 DNA is TGTGCCAGCAGTGAAATTGGTTACGAGCAGTACTTC. As protein: CASSEIGYEQYF.

This chain links TRBV7-7 with TRBJ2-1; D gene uncertain. This CDR3 spans 14 amino acids. Germline lookup yields CDR1 SSHAT and CDR2 FNYEAQ (reference sequence). V shed 4 bases and J shed 5 bases, with 12 bases lying between them. The CDR3 DNA is TGTGCCAGCAGCTCTGATCCCGGAGACAATGAGCAGTTCTTC. This sequence encodes CASSSDPGDNEQFF.

V and J are TRBV4-3 and TRBJ2-7; D possibly corresponds to TRBD1 (6 bases). The CDR3 has 15 residues. Trimming removed 0 bases from V and 4 bases from J, with 13 bases in between. Germline V gene sequence: CDR1 LGHNA, CDR2 YSLEER. CDR3 region: CASSQDSSGVYEQYF. The DNA for the CDR3 is TGCGCCAGCAGCCAAGATTCATCAGGGGTGTACGAGCAGTACTTC.

This clone appeared a few times. This sequence may be a read error, since a much larger clone differs from it by one base. The chain links TRBV5-1 to TRBJ1-5, with D hard to call. This CDR3 has 13 amino acids. V shed 4 bases and J shed 5 bases, with 10 bases lying between them. Germline V gene lookup returns CDR1 SGHRS and CDR2 YFSETQ. CDR3 sequence reads: CASSRDGDQPQHF. The CDR3 nucleotides read TGCGCCAGCAGCCGGGATGGGGATCAGCCCCAGCATTTT.

The rearrangement links TRBV20-1 to TRBJ2-7, with unresolved D. CDR3 length: 11 amino acids. Germline CDR1 reads DFQATT; CDR2 reads SNEGSKA (reference sequence). Trimming stripped 5 bases from V and 3 bases from J, with 8 bases between. The CDR3 loop reads CSAELDYEQYF. The CDR3 bases are TGCAGTGCTGAGCTAGACTACGAGCAGTACTTC.

The chain recombines TRBV15 with TRBJ2-7; the D gene is possibly TRBD2 (6 bases). Germline CDR1 is LNHNV and CDR2 is YYDKDF (reference sequence). The CDR3 extends over 14 amino acids. Trimming took off 3 bases at V and 0 bases at J, with 9 bases between the two ends. The CDR3 DNA follows: TGTGCCACCAGCAGGCTCGGGAGCTCCTACGAGCAGTACTTC. Amino acid sequence: CATSRLGSSYEQYF.

This chain connects TRBV5-1 to TRBJ2-7, with 7 bases matching TRBD1. The CDR3 is 14 amino acids. The germline V gene has CDR1 SGHRS and CDR2 YFSETQ. Trimming took 1 base from V and 2 from J; bases not matched to a gene: 3. CDR3 sequence reads: CASSLKGGPYEQYF. CDR3 DNA sequence: TGCGCCAGCAGCTTGAAAGGGGGCCCCTACGAGCAGTACTTC.

The chain is built from TRBV6-5 and TRBJ2-7; TRBD2 aligns across 8 bases. Germline V CDR1 and CDR2: MNHEY, SVGAGI. This CDR3 spans 13 amino acids. Trimming removed 6 bases from V and 2 bases from J; junction bases left unmatched: 3. The DNA for the CDR3 is TGTGCCAGCAGCAAGGGACTAGCCTACGAGCAGTACTTC. Residues: CASSKGLAYEQYF.

The chain is built from TRBV7-2 and TRBJ2-5; either TRBD1 or TRBD2 may fit D (5 bases each). The CDR3 loop spans 14 amino acids. V lost 5 bases, J lost 4 bases, and 14 bases lay in between. CDR1 and CDR2 from the germline V gene are SGHTA and FQGNSA. This chain's CDR3 is CASSPMGDRETQYF. The CDR3 DNA follows: TGTGCCAGCAGCCCGATGGGGGACCGAGAGACCCAGTACTTC.

Worth noting for this clone: Germline and junction disagree at one end, which may indicate a read error. The same CDR3 also results from other DNA sequences found in this sample. The chain is built from TRBV5-1 and TRBJ1-5, with 7 bases identical to TRBD1. The CDR3 runs to 17 residues. Germline values: CDR1 SGHRS, CDR2 YFSETQ. CDR3 nucleotide sequence: TGCGCCAGCAGCTTTGAAGACAGGGAAATAATAAAGCAGCCCCAGCATTTC. Protein sequence: CASSFEDREIIKQPQHF. Using reference TRBV5-1 and TRBJ1-5 for the parts outside the CDR3, the full variable domain is KAGVTQTPRYLIKTRGQQVTLSCSPISGHRSVSWYQQTPGQGLQFLFEYFSETQRNKGNFPGRFSGRQFSNSRSEMNVSTLELGDSALYLCASSFEDREIIKQPQHFGDGTRLSIL.

The V and J genes are TRBV6-1 and TRBJ2-7; 12 bases align to TRBD1. Germline values: CDR1 MNHNS, CDR2 SASEGT. This CDR3 has 16 residues. V lost 3 bases, J lost 5 bases, and 8 bases stayed unmatched. CDR3 loop: CASSDIAGQGANEQYF. The CDR3 coding sequence is TGTGCCAGCAGTGATATTGCGGGACAGGGGGCCAACGAGCAGTACTTC.

V and J are TRBV4-3 and TRBJ1-5; no clear D. CDR3 size: 13 residues. With 0 bases removed from V and 6 bases from J, the gap between germline ends came to 6 bases. Germline CDR1 reads LGHNA; CDR2 reads YSLEER. The CDR3 DNA follows: TGCGCCAGCAGCCAAGATCTGGGTCAGCCCCAGCATTTT. Encoded protein: CASSQDLGQPQHF.

This clone was picked up one time. This chain uses TRBV29-1 with TRBJ2-2; D is undetermined. The CDR3 is made up of 12 amino acids. The V end was cut by 4 bases, the J end by 6 bases, with 9 bases between. Germline CDR1 reads SQVTM; CDR2 reads ANQGSEA. CDR3 residues: CSVAPTAGELFF. The CDR3 coding sequence is TGCAGCGTTGCCCCCACGGCCGGGGAGCTGTTTTTT.

The chain uses TRBV6-5 and TRBJ1-5; TRBD1 matches 8 bases. The germline V gene has CDR1 MNHEY and CDR2 SVGAGI. The V segment lost 5 bases and the J segment 5 bases; nucleotides outside the gene matches: 2. CDR3 length equals 13 residues. In DNA, the CDR3 is TGTGCCAGCAGTGCGGACAGGGATCAGCCCCAGCATTTT. Protein: CASSADRDQPQHF.

This chain links TRBV20-1 with TRBJ2-7, with D maybe TRBD1 (6 bases). This CDR3 has 11 amino acids. The germline V gene encodes CDR1 DFQATT and CDR2 SNEGSKA (reference sequence). CDR3 sequence reads: CRAGTHYEQYF. DNA of the CDR3: TGCAGGGCCGGGACACATTACGAGCAGTACTTC.

This clone was seen only once. V and J are TRBV9 and TRBJ2-7; 8 bases agree with TRBD2. In germline, CDR1 is SGDLS, CDR2 YYNGEE. This CDR3 region has 14 residues. The junction had 7 bases not matched to a gene; V was cut back by 3 bases and J by 5 bases. CDR3 in amino acids: CASSDREGGDEQYF. The CDR3 coding sequence is TGTGCCAGCAGCGACCGGGAGGGAGGGGACGAGCAGTACTTC.

This chain uses TRBV15 with TRBJ2-2; tentatively, D is TRBD1 (5 bases). CDR1 is LNHNV and CDR2 is YYDKDF in the germline V gene (reference sequence). Trimming removed 5 bases from V and 3 bases from J, with 16 bases in between. The CDR3 extends over 16 amino acids. CDR3 in DNA: TGTGCCACCAGCTTCACCAGGGTTAGGTACACCGGGGAGCTGTTTTTT. The encoded protein is CATSFTRVRYTGELFF. The full variable domain, completed using reference TRBV15 and TRBJ2-2, is DAMVIQNPRYQVTQFGKPVTLSCSQTLNHNVMYWYQQKSSQAPKLLFHYYDKDFNNEADTPDNFQSRRPNTSFCFLDIRSPGLGDTAMYLCATSFTRVRYTGELFFGEGSRLTVL.

The rearrangement links TRBV11-1 to TRBJ2-3, with no clear D. V shed 5 bases and J shed 3 bases, with 3 bases lying between them. CDR1 is SGHAT and CDR2 is FQDESV in the germline V gene (reference sequence). CDR3 length equals 11 residues. CDR3 loop: CASSDTDTQYF. In nucleotides, the CDR3 is TGTGCCAGCAGCGATACAGATACGCAGTATTTT.

The CDR3 DNA is TGTGCCAGTAGTAGCCCGGACGGGATTCGCTCCTACGAGCAGTACTTC. Its translation is CASSSPDGIRSYEQYF. This chain links TRBV19 with TRBJ2-7, with D perhaps matching TRBD2 (5 bases). This CDR3 region has 16 residues. Germline lookup yields CDR1 LNHDA and CDR2 SQIVND (reference sequence). V was clipped by 4 bases and J by 0 bases, with 16 bases between them.

The chain joins TRBV27 to TRBJ2-7; 12 nucleotides align to TRBD2. Germline values: CDR1 MNHEY, CDR2 SMNVEV (reference sequence). The ends lost 4 bases at V and 0 bases at J; junction bases unmatched: 4. This CDR3 spans 16 amino acids. The CDR3 region has the DNA TGTGCCAGCAGTTCGCGACTAGCGGGGGCCTCCTACGAGCAGTACTTC. Translating gives CASSSRLAGASYEQYF.

The chain employs TRBV2 and TRBJ2-1, with 7 bases aligning to TRBD2. The CDR3 totals 15 residues. CDR1 SNHLY and CDR2 FYNNEI come from the germline V gene. V shed 5 bases, J shed 4 bases, and the junction held 8 bases outside the gene matches. In DNA, the CDR3 is TGTGCCAGCAGTACCGGGACTATGCTGTACAATGAGCAGTTCTTC. It codes for CASSTGTMLYNEQFF. The whole variable domain, remainder taken from reference TRBV2 and TRBJ2-1, is EPEVTQTPSHQVTQMGQEVILRCVPISNHLYFYWYRQILGQKVEFLVSFYNNEISEKSEIFDDQFSVERPDGSNFTLKIRSTKLEDSAMYFCASSTGTMLYNEQFFGPGTRLTVL.

The chain carries TRBV6-5 and TRBJ1-6; 7 bases are a match to TRBD1. The CDR3 spans 15 residues. J gave up 9 bases and V 6 bases, and 11 bases lay outside the gene matches. Germline assignment: CDR1 MNHEY and CDR2 SVGAGI. The CDR3 nucleotides are TGTGCCAGCAGCCGAGCCGGGACAGAGGGTTCACCCCTCCACTTT. Amino acid sequence: CASSRAGTEGSPLHF.

V usage is TRBV20-1 and J usage is TRBJ1-1; 8 nucleotides line up with TRBD1. The CDR3 runs 11 residues. Germline CDR1 and CDR2: DFQATT and SNEGSKA (reference sequence). The CDR3 region has the DNA TGCAGGGGACAGGAGAACACTGAAGCTTTCTTT. This encodes CRGQENTEAFF.

V usage is TRBV19 and J usage is TRBJ1-5; D is perhaps TRBD1 (5 bases). V gave up 3 bases and J gave up 1 base, with 7 bases separating them. Germline CDR1 LNHDA, CDR2 SQIVND (reference sequence). The CDR3 length is 14 residues. The CDR3 DNA reads as TGTGCCAGTAGTATGAGGGGAAGCAATCAGCCCCAGCATTTT. It codes for CASSMRGSNQPQHF.